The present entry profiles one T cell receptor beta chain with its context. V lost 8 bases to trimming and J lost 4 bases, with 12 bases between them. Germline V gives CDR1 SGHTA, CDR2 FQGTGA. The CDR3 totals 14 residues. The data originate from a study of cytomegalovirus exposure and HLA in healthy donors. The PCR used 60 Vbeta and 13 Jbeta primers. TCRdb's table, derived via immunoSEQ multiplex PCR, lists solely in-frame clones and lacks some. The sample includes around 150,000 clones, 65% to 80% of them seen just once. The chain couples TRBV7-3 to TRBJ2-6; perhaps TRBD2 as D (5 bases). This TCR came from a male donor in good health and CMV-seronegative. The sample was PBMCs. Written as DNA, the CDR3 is TGTGCCAGCCGCTCCGGGGTGGGGGCCAACGTCCTGACTTTC. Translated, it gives CASRSGVGANVLTF.